The text below deals with one T cell receptor beta chain. This entry comes from a study of blood T cell repertoires in COVID-19. For the study at large: PBMCs, B-cell-depleted T cells, or T cells provided the cDNA or gDNA that made up the material.

V lost 4 bases to trimming and J lost 1 base; unmatched junction nucleotides: 6. The CDR3 runs 15 residues. Germline CDR1 is SGHRS and CDR2 is YFSETQ. Profiling relied on immunoSEQ multiplex PCR, and the TCRdb table lists in-frame clones only, not all of them. The table lists under 150,000 clones, approximately 81% of them singletons. The J gene is TRBJ2-7, the V gene TRBV5-1, with 9 bases aligning to TRBD2. This receptor was taken from a man aged 40-55 years with acute or convalescent COVID-19. Input material: peripheral blood. The CDR3 DNA sequence: TGCGCCAGCAGCCCTGGACTAGCGAAATCCTACGAGCAGTACTTC. Its translation is CASSPGLAKSYEQYF.